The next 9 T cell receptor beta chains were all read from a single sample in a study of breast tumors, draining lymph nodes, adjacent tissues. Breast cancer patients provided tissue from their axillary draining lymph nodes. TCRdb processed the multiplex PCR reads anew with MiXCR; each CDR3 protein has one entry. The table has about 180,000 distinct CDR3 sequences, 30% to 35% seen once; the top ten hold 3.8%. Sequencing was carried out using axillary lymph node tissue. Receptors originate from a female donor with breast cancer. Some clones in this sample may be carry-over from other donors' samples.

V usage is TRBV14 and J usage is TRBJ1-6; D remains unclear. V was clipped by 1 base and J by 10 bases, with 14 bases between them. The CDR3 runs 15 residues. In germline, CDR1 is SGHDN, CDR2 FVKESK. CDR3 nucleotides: TGTGCCAGCAGCCAAGTAAGGGTCGTAGGGTCACCCCTCCACTTT. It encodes CASSQVRVVGSPLHF.

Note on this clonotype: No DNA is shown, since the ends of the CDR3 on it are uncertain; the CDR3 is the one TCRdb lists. This CDR3 reads CASSFGGLYEQYFGPGGYTF. This chain uses TRBV5-4 with TRBJ1-2; the table's D call, TRBD1, was not checked against the DNA. Both ends counted, the CDR3 spans 20 residues. In germline, CDR1 is SGHNT, CDR2 YYREEE (reference sequence).

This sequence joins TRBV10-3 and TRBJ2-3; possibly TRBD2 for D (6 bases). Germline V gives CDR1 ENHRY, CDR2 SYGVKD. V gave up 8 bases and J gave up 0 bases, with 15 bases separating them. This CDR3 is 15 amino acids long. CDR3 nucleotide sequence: TGTGCCATCTCTTCTAGCGTAACTAGCACAGATACGCAGTATTTT. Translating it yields CAISSSVTSTDTQYF.

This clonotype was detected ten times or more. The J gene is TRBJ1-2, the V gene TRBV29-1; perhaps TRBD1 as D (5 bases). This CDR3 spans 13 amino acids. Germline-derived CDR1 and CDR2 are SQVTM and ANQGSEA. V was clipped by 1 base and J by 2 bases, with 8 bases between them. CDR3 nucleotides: TGCAGCGTTGAAGGGGGGGGGAACTATGGCTACACCTTC. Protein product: CSVEGGGNYGYTF.

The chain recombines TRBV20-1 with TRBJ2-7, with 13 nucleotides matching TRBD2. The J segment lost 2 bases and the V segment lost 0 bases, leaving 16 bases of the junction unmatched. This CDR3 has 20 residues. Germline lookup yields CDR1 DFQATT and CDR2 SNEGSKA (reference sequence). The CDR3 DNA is TGCAGTGCTAGAGAGATCCCCATCACGAGACTAGCGGGGGGAACCTACGAGCAGTACTTC. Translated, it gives CSAREIPITRLAGGTYEQYF.

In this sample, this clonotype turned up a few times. The CDR3 DNA is TGTGCCAGCAGTTCTCCAGGGGGCCGGGGCAATCAGCCCCAGCATTTT. The encoded protein is CASSSPGGRGNQPQHF. This rearrangement joins TRBV28 to TRBJ1-5, with TRBD1 identical over 8 bases. Germline assignment: CDR1 MDHEN and CDR2 SYDVKM. This CDR3 is built from 16 residues. With 4 bases clipped from V and 2 bases from J, the junction kept 7 bases outside the gene matches.

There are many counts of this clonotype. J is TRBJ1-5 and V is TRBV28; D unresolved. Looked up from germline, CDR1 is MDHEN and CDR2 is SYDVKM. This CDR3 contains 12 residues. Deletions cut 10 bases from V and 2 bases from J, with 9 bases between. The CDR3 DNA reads TGTGCCATCTCCCGGGGCAATCAGCCCCAGCATTTT. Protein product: CAISRGNQPQHF.

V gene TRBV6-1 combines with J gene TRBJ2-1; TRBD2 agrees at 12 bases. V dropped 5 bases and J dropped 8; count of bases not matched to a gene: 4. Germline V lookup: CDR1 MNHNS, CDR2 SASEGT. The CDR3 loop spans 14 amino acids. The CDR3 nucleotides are TGTGCCAGCAGTCTTCTAGCGGGAGGGCATGAGCAGTTCTTC. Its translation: CASSLLAGGHEQFF.

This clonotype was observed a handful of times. The DNA for the CDR3 is TGTGCCAGCAGCCTCCCAGGGTTGAACACTGAAGCTTTCTTT. It yields the protein CASSLPGLNTEAFF. This rearrangement joins TRBV7-9 to TRBJ1-1; a possible D gene is TRBD1 (5 bases). Trimming left V 5 bases short and J 0 bases short, with 10 bases between. The CDR3 has 14 amino acids. The germline gives CDR1 SEHNR, CDR2 FQNEAQ (reference sequence). Variable domain in full (rest from reference TRBV7-9 and TRBJ1-1): DTGVSQNPRHKITKRGQNVTFRCDPISEHNRLYWYRQTLGQGPEFLTYFQNEAQLEKSRLLSDRFSAERPKGSFSTLEIQRTEQGDSAMYLCASSLPGLNTEAFFGQGTRLTVV.